These T cell receptor beta chains were read from a single sample in a study of beta chain features in type 1 diabetes. TCRdb keeps only in-frame clones here, not all; method: immunoSEQ multiplex PCR. The top ten clones hold about 0.02% of a sample with under 900,000 clones, 17% of them seen once. The sequencing sample was made of naive CD4+ T cells from blood. These receptors all stem from a woman aged 18-35 years in good health. The CDR3 runs from the conserved cysteine through the conserved F or W. Each record gives: clone size, J gene, D gene, V gene, CDR3 protein, CDR3 DNA. D genes are given only for firm matches. Expanded clones are given a class, and other clones once, few, many or no size at all.

clone size: once
J gene: TRBJ2-3
D gene: TRBD2
V gene: TRBV28
CDR3 protein: CASSENFGTSGTDTQYF
CDR3 DNA: TGTGCCAGCAGTGAAAACTTCGGGACTAGCGGCACAGATACGCAGTATTTT

clone size: once
J gene: TRBJ2-2
D gene: TRBD1
V gene: TRBV6-1
CDR3 protein: CASSAPGGWDTGELFF
CDR3 DNA: TGTGCCAGCAGTGCCCCAGGGGGCTGGGACACCGGGGAGCTGTTTTTT

clone size: -
J gene: TRBJ2-1
D gene: TRBD2
V gene: TRBV18
CDR3 protein: CASSPASGAYNEQFF
CDR3 DNA: TGTGCCAGCTCACCAGCCAGCGGGGCCTACAATGAGCAGTTCTTC

clone size: few
J gene: TRBJ1-5
D gene: -
V gene: TRBV15
CDR3 protein: CATSSNTGYNQPQHF
CDR3 DNA: TGTGCCACCAGCAGTAATACAGGGTACAATCAGCCCCAGCATTTT

clone size: -
J gene: TRBJ2-7
D gene: -
V gene: TRBV7-2
CDR3 protein: CASSLVRQAGEQYF
CDR3 DNA: TGTGCCAGCAGCTTAGTTCGGCAAGCTGGCGAGCAGTACTTC

clone size: -
J gene: TRBJ2-4
D gene: -
V gene: TRBV15
CDR3 protein: CATSRRATASKNIQYF
CDR3 DNA: TGTGCCACCAGCAGGAGGGCCACAGCGTCCAAAAACATTCAGTACTTC

clone size: few
J gene: TRBJ2-2
D gene: -
V gene: TRBV7-6
CDR3 protein: CASSLLPVTSTGELFF
CDR3 DNA: TGTGCCAGCAGCTTACTCCCGGTTACATCAACCGGGGAGCTGTTTTTT

clone size: few
J gene: TRBJ1-4
D gene: -
V gene: TRBV6-5
CDR3 protein: CASAVLRGIGEKLFF
CDR3 DNA: TGTGCCAGCGCGGTCCTCAGGGGCATCGGTGAAAAACTGTTTTTT

clone size: few
J gene: TRBJ2-7
D gene: TRBD2
V gene: TRBV6-1
CDR3 protein: CASFRLAGSEYEQYF
CDR3 DNA: TGTGCCAGCTTTAGACTAGCGGGATCGGAATACGAGCAGTACTTC

clone size: once
J gene: TRBJ2-3
D gene: -
V gene: TRBV9
CDR3 protein: CASSASLSTDTQYF
CDR3 DNA: TGTGCCAGCAGCGCGTCCCTTAGCACAGATACGCAGTATTTT

clone size: -
J gene: TRBJ2-5
D gene: -
V gene: TRBV6-1
CDR3 protein: CASRGVRLGKETQYF
CDR3 DNA: TGTGCCAGCAGGGGGGTGCGACTGGGGAAAGAGACCCAGTACTTC

clone size: -
J gene: TRBJ2-3
D gene: TRBD2
V gene: TRBV19
CDR3 protein: CASSIVSLGLADPNTQYF
CDR3 DNA: TGTGCCAGTAGTATAGTGTCTTTGGGACTAGCCGACCCGAATACGCAGTATTTT

clone size: -
J gene: TRBJ2-5
D gene: -
V gene: TRBV28
CDR3 protein: CASSRDGQETQYF
CDR3 DNA: TGTGCCAGCAGTAGGGACGGCCAAGAGACCCAGTACTTC

clone size: -
J gene: TRBJ1-1
D gene: -
V gene: TRBV7-9
CDR3 protein: CASSIDSNTEAFF
CDR3 DNA: TGTGCCAGCAGCATTGACAGCAACACTGAAGCTTTCTTT

clone size: few
J gene: TRBJ2-1
D gene: -
V gene: TRBV4-3
CDR3 protein: CASSQSGTWTNEQFF
CDR3 DNA: TGCGCCAGCAGCCAGTCCGGGACCTGGACGAATGAGCAGTTCTTC

clone size: few
J gene: TRBJ2-2
D gene: TRBD1
V gene: TRBV27
CDR3 protein: CASSLFNRGPNTGELFF
CDR3 DNA: TGTGCCAGCAGTTTGTTCAACAGGGGCCCGAACACCGGGGAGCTGTTTTTT

clone size: few
J gene: TRBJ2-7
D gene: TRBD2
V gene: TRBV5-1
CDR3 protein: CASSLGLAGVSYEQYF
CDR3 DNA: TGCGCCAGCAGCCTGGGACTAGCGGGAGTCTCCTACGAGCAGTACTTC

clone size: few
J gene: TRBJ2-7
D gene: -
V gene: TRBV27
CDR3 protein: CASSLSGDGHYEQYF
CDR3 DNA: TGTGCCAGCAGTTTATCGGGGGACGGGCACTACGAGCAGTACTTC

clone size: -
J gene: TRBJ2-7
D gene: TRBD2
V gene: TRBV5-1
CDR3 protein: CASSLGTSGYEQYF
CDR3 DNA: TGCGCCAGCAGCTTGGGGACTAGCGGCTACGAGCAGTACTTC

clone size: -
J gene: TRBJ1-3
D gene: -
V gene: TRBV6-6
CDR3 protein: CASSYGGASSGNTIYF
CDR3 DNA: TGTGCCAGCAGTTACGGGGGAGCGAGCTCTGGAAACACCATATATTTT

clone size: -
J gene: TRBJ2-5
D gene: TRBD2
V gene: TRBV7-9
CDR3 protein: CASSYTRRGGETQYF
CDR3 DNA: TGTGCCAGCAGCTACACCCGACGGGGAGGGGAGACCCAGTACTTC

clone size: few
J gene: TRBJ2-1
D gene: -
V gene: TRBV9
CDR3 protein: CASSVAPGNEQFF
CDR3 DNA: TGTGCCAGCAGCGTGGCACCCGGGAATGAGCAGTTCTTC

clone size: few
J gene: TRBJ2-7
D gene: -
V gene: TRBV15
CDR3 protein: CATSRDGRTYEQYF
CDR3 DNA: TGTGCCACCAGCAGAGATGGCAGAACCTACGAGCAGTACTTC

clone size: few
J gene: TRBJ2-4
D gene: -
V gene: TRBV28
CDR3 protein: CASSLAIAKNIQYF
CDR3 DNA: TGTGCCAGCAGTTTAGCGATAGCCAAAAACATTCAGTACTTC

clone size: few
J gene: TRBJ1-2
D gene: -
V gene: TRBV5-6
CDR3 protein: CASSLRRAGYGYTF
CDR3 DNA: TGTGCCAGCAGCTTACGTCGGGCAGGGTATGGCTACACCTTC

clone size: few
J gene: TRBJ2-1
D gene: -
V gene: TRBV6-6
CDR3 protein: CASSYSEGVQYEQFF
CDR3 DNA: TGTGCCAGCAGTTACTCTGAGGGGGTGCAATATGAGCAGTTCTTC

clone size: few
J gene: TRBJ2-2
D gene: -
V gene: TRBV7-2
CDR3 protein: CASSSHTQGGELFF
CDR3 DNA: TGTGCCAGCAGCTCACATACACAAGGCGGGGAGCTGTTTTTT

clone size: -
J gene: TRBJ1-5
D gene: -
V gene: TRBV5-6
CDR3 protein: CASSLGNQPQHF
CDR3 DNA: TGTGCCAGCAGCTTAGGGAATCAGCCCCAGCATTTT

clone size: -
J gene: TRBJ2-7
D gene: TRBD2
V gene: TRBV9
CDR3 protein: CASSVAPGGSGSVYEQYF
CDR3 DNA: TGTGCCAGCAGCGTAGCTCCGGGGGGTAGCGGGAGTGTTTACGAGCAGTACTTC

clone size: -
J gene: TRBJ1-4
D gene: TRBD1
V gene: TRBV25-1
CDR3 protein: CASSAGTGGRGEKLFF
CDR3 DNA: TGTGCCAGCAGTGCCGGGACAGGGGGCCGAGGGGAAAAACTGTTTTTT

clone size: few
J gene: TRBJ2-7
D gene: TRBD2
V gene: TRBV4-3
CDR3 protein: CASSRMTSGYYEQYF
CDR3 DNA: TGCGCCAGCAGCCGCATGACTAGCGGATACTACGAGCAGTACTTC

clone size: -
J gene: TRBJ2-7
D gene: TRBD1
V gene: TRBV7-2
CDR3 protein: CASSRRDSSYEQYF
CDR3 DNA: TGTGCCAGCAGCCGCCGGGACAGCTCCTACGAGCAGTACTTC

clone size: -
J gene: TRBJ2-1
D gene: -
V gene: TRBV6-1
CDR3 protein: CASSVRGSSYNEQFF
CDR3 DNA: TGTGCCAGCAGTGTGCGGGGTAGCTCCTACAATGAGCAGTTCTTC

clone size: -
J gene: TRBJ1-5
D gene: -
V gene: TRBV29-1
CDR3 protein: CSVWDKYSNQPQHF
CDR3 DNA: TGCAGCGTTTGGGACAAATATAGCAATCAGCCCCAGCATTTT

clone size: few
J gene: TRBJ2-7
D gene: -
V gene: TRBV28
CDR3 protein: CASSTLVRDSNEQYF
CDR3 DNA: TGTGCCAGCAGCACTCTAGTGCGGGACTCTAACGAGCAGTACTTC

clone size: once
J gene: TRBJ2-2
D gene: TRBD2
V gene: TRBV14
CDR3 protein: CASRGSGANTGELFF
CDR3 DNA: TGTGCCAGCCGGGGCAGCGGGGCGAACACCGGGGAGCTGTTTTTT

clone size: few
J gene: TRBJ2-5
D gene: TRBD2
V gene: TRBV7-3
CDR3 protein: CASSKGGRETQYF
CDR3 DNA: TGTGCCAGCAGTAAGGGAGGGCGAGAGACCCAGTACTTC

clone size: -
J gene: TRBJ2-1
D gene: -
V gene: TRBV5-1
CDR3 protein: CASSRRGLWDSVPDNNEQFF
CDR3 DNA: TGCGCCAGCAGTCGTCGGGGTCTCTGGGACTCCGTACCGGATAACAATGAGCAGTTCTTC

clone size: few
J gene: TRBJ2-1
D gene: -
V gene: TRBV5-1
CDR3 protein: CASSLEDEQFF
CDR3 DNA: TGCGCCAGCAGCTTGGAAGATGAGCAGTTCTTC

clone size: few
J gene: TRBJ2-7
D gene: -
V gene: TRBV28
CDR3 protein: CASSFEGSPYEQYF
CDR3 DNA: TGTGCCAGCAGTTTTGAGGGTTCCCCCTACGAGCAGTACTTC

clone size: few
J gene: TRBJ1-3
D gene: TRBD1
V gene: TRBV5-1
CDR3 protein: CASSLGTGSGNTIYF
CDR3 DNA: TGCGCCAGCAGCTTGGGGACAGGGTCGGGAAACACCATATATTTT